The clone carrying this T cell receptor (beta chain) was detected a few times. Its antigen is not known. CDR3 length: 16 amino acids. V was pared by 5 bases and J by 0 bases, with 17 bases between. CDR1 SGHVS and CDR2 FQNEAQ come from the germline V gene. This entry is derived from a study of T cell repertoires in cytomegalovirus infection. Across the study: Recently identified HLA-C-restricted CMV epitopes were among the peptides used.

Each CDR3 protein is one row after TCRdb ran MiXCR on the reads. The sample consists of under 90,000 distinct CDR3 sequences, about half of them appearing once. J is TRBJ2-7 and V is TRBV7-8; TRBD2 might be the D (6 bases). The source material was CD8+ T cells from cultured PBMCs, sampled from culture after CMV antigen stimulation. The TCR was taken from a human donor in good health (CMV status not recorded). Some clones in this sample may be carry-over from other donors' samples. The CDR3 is CASSPPEGRYSYEQYF. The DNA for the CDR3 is TGTGCCAGCAGCCCACCGGAGGGACGCTACTCCTACGAGCAGTACTTC.